This TCR beta chain is drawn from a study of shared clonotypes between healthy human individuals. Regarding this clone: No antigen is known for it.

Study observations and caveats: Among a few donors, about 5% of naive CD4 clonotypes were found in common.

Repertoires were generated with immunoSEQ multiplex PCR, while TCRdb's copy carries only in-frame clones and drops some. The data show over 1.5 million clones, 95% to 99% seen once. Naive CD4+ cells were CD45RA-selected; the remaining cells were memory. V was cut by 3 bases and J by 5 bases, with 26 bases left in between. CDR1 SEHNR and CDR2 FQNEAQ come from the germline V gene (reference sequence). This CDR3 is 19 amino acids long. The sequence derives from a man younger than 45 in good health. The chain couples TRBV7-9 to TRBJ2-1; possibly TRBD2 for D (5 bases). The sample was naive CD4+ T cells sorted from blood. Stated subset: CD45RA+ positively selected. CDR3 bases: TGTGCCAGCAGCTTCTATGATGGCGGGCCCACCCTAACGGACAATGAGCAGTTCTTC. As protein: CASSFYDGGPTLTDNEQFF.